The rows below give T cell receptor beta chains drawn from one sample of a study of B cell selection in AIRE deficiency. TCRdb's table, derived via immunoSEQ multiplex PCR, lists solely in-frame clones and lacks some. In the table there are some 25,000 clones, almost 98% of which are singletons. The sample comprised conventional CD4+ T cells sorted from PBMCs. Every receptor here comes from a human donor with AIRE deficiency. Both conserved end residues are part of each CDR3. The D gene is left open where the match is weak. Clone size is given for some rows only: seen once, a few or many times, or a class if the clone is expanded.

TRBV28	NA	TRBJ2-7	NA	TGTGCCAGCATTCCAACGGTCCGAGGGCAGGGGCTCTACGAGCAGTACTTC	CASIPTVRGQGLYEQYF
TRBV2	NA	TRBJ1-5	NA	TGTGCCAGCAGTGGGCGGGGGCGCGGCGGCACCTCTCGCCAGCATTTT	CASSGRGRGGTSRQHF
TRBV5-1	TRBD1	TRBJ1-1	NA	TGCGCCAGCGCTATCCAGCCTGACAGGGACACTGAAGCTTTCTTT	CASAIQPDRDTEAFF
TRBV27	TRBD2	TRBJ2-1	once	TGTGCCAGCCGACTAGCGGGAGGGTTTATCAATGAGCAGTTCTTC	CASRLAGGFINEQFF
TRBV2	NA	TRBJ1-2	NA	TGTGCCAGCGAAAGGGCGAGGGGAAACTATGGCTACACCTTC	CASERARGNYGYTF
TRBV7-2	NA	TRBJ2-2	few	TGTGCCAGCAGCCTTTATGCCTTCCCCACCGGGGAGCTGTTTTTT	CASSLYAFPTGELFF
TRBV4-1	NA	TRBJ2-3	NA	TGCGCCAGCAGCCAACTGAGACCACCTGGAGATACGCAGTATTTT	CASSQLRPPGDTQYF
TRBV20-1	NA	TRBJ1-5	NA	TGCAGTGCTGGGCCCCAGCATTTT	CSAGPQHF
TRBV6-1	TRBD1	TRBJ1-1	NA	TGTGCCAGCAGTGAATACTTTAGGGACAGGGTGAACACTGAAGCTTTCTTT	CASSEYFRDRVNTEAFF
TRBV5-1	TRBD1	TRBJ1-1	NA	TGCGCCAGCAGCCCCGGGACAGGGGTCTTCGACACTGAAGCTTTCTTT	CASSPGTGVFDTEAFF
TRBV6-6	NA	TRBJ1-3	NA	TGTGCCAGCGACCAAACAGGGCTTCGAGGAAACACCATATATTTT	CASDQTGLRGNTIYF
TRBV11-3	TRBD1	TRBJ2-3	NA	TGTGCCAGCAGCCAGTCCGGGACAGGGCCAGATACGCAGTATTTT	CASSQSGTGPDTQYF
TRBV28	NA	TRBJ1-2	NA	TGTGCCAGCCAGGCAGGGGTATATGGCTACACCTTC	CASQAGVYGYTF
TRBV7-6	NA	TRBJ1-3	once	TGTGCCAGCAGCTTAGGGAGCAGGGCTGGAAACACCATATATTTT	CASSLGSRAGNTIYF
TRBV9	NA	TRBJ2-7	NA	TGTGCCAGCAGCGTAGTACCCGGAGCCTACGAGCAGTACTTC	CASSVVPGAYEQYF
TRBV7-9	NA	TRBJ2-7	NA	TGTGCCAGCAGCGCCGACAAGGGGGAGCAGTACTTC	CASSADKGEQYF
TRBV28	TRBD2	TRBJ2-3	NA	TGTGCCAGCAGTTTACCCGGGGGGCTAGCGGGAGGTCTCACAGATACGCAGTATTTT	CASSLPGGLAGGLTDTQYF
TRBV27	NA	TRBJ2-7	NA	TGTGCCAGCAGCCACCGACCTGGCAGGGAGGACGAGCAGTACTTC	CASSHRPGREDEQYF
TRBV4-2	NA	TRBJ1-1	NA	TGTGCCAGCAGCCAAGTCCTCCAGGGAATGTTGAACACTGAAGCTTTCTTT	CASSQVLQGMLNTEAFF
TRBV5-1	NA	TRBJ1-4	NA	TGCGCCAGCAGCTTGGCGGGGGAAAAACTGTTTTTT	CASSLAGEKLFF
TRBV5-6	NA	TRBJ1-5	NA	TGTGCCAGCAGCTTGTGGGGTCAGCCCCAGCATTTT	CASSLWGQPQHF
TRBV6-5	NA	TRBJ2-1	NA	TGTGCCAGCAGTTCAGTGCGAGGCTACAATGAGCAGTTCTTC	CASSSVRGYNEQFF
TRBV5-1	NA	TRBJ2-7	NA	TGCGCCAGCAGCTTGGGACAGCTCTCCTACGAGCAGTACTTC	CASSLGQLSYEQYF
TRBV30	NA	TRBJ2-2	NA	TGTGCCTGGAGAACGATGAACACCGGGGAGCTGTTTTTT	CAWRTMNTGELFF
TRBV5-1	NA	TRBJ2-1	NA	TGCGCCAGCAGCCCCGACCGGAAACCAGGGAATGAGCAGTTCTTC	CASSPDRKPGNEQFF
TRBV28	TRBD1	TRBJ2-7	NA	TGTGCCAGCAGATCAACCGGGACAGGGGGATTCGAGCAGTACTTC	CASRSTGTGGFEQYF
TRBV6-5	TRBD2	TRBJ2-1	NA	TGTGCCAGCAGCAGCGGACTAGACCCCTACAATGAGCAGTTCTTC	CASSSGLDPYNEQFF
TRBV9	NA	TRBJ2-3	NA	TGTGCCAGCAGCGGTAATAGGGACTTGAAGTATTTT	CASSGNRDLKYF
TRBV28	NA	TRBJ2-1	NA	TGTGCCGCCATTCCCGGGACCAAACACCTACATGAGCAGTTCTTC	CAAIPGTKHLHEQFF
TRBV7-8	NA	TRBJ1-2	NA	TGTGCCAGCAGCTTAGAATTAGTGACGCATGGTGTCTACACCTTC	CASSLELVTHGVYTF
TRBV30	NA	TRBJ1-1	NA	TGTGCCTGGAGGCAGGGCCTAGCTCGGGACACTGAAGCTTTCTTT	CAWRQGLARDTEAFF
TRBV28	TRBD1	TRBJ1-1	NA	TGTGCCAGCACTCGATCCGGGACAGGACACACTGAAGCTTTCTTT	CASTRSGTGHTEAFF
TRBV7-2	TRBD1	TRBJ1-3	NA	TGTGCCAGCAGCCCTACCCGACAGGGTTATTTTGGAAACACCATATATTTT	CASSPTRQGYFGNTIYF
TRBV18	NA	TRBJ2-1	NA	TGTGCCAGCTCACCGCAAATACTAGGACCCATTTACAATGAGCAGTTCTTC	CASSPQILGPIYNEQFF
TRBV5-1	NA	TRBJ2-1	once	TGCGCCAGCAGCTTGGGGAATGAGCAGTTCTTC	CASSLGNEQFF
TRBV7-2	NA	TRBJ2-2	NA	TGTGCCAGCAGACCTAGGAACACCGGGGAGCTGTTTTTT	CASRPRNTGELFF